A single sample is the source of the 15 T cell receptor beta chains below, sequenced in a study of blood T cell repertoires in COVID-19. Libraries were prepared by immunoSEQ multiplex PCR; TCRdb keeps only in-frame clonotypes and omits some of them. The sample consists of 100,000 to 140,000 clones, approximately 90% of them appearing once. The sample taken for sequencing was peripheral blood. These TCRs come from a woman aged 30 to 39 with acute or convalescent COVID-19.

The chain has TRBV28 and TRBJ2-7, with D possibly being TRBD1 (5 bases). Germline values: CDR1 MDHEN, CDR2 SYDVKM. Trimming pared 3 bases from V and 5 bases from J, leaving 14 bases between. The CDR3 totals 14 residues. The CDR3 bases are TGTGCCAGCAGTTTGGCCAGGGCATTAAACGAGCAGTACTTC. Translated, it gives CASSLARALNEQYF.

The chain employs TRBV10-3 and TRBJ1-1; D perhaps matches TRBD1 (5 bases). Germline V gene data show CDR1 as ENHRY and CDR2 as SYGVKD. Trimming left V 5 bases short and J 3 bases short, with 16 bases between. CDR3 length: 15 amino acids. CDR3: CAISHMQGGDTEAFF. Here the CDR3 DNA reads TGTGCCATCAGTCACATGCAGGGAGGGGACACTGAAGCTTTCTTT.

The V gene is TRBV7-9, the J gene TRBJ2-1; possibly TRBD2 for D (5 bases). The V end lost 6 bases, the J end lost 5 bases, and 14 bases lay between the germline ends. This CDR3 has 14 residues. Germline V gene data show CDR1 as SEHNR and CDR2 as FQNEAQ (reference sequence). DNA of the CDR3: TGTGCCAGCAGTCAAATCGACTACAACAATGAGCAGTTCTTC. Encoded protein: CASSQIDYNNEQFF.

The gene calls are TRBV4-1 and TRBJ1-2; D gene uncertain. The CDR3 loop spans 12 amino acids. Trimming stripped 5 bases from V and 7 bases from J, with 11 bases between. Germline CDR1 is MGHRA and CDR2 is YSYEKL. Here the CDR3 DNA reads TGCGCCAGCAGCGGGCGGGGTTCTGGCTACACCTTC. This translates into CASSGRGSGYTF.

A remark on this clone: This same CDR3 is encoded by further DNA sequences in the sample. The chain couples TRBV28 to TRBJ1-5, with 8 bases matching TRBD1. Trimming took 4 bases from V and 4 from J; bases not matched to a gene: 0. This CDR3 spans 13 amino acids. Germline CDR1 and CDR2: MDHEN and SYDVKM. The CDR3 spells CASSWTGNQPQHF. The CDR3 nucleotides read TGTGCCAGCAGTTGGACAGGGAATCAGCCCCAGCATTTT.

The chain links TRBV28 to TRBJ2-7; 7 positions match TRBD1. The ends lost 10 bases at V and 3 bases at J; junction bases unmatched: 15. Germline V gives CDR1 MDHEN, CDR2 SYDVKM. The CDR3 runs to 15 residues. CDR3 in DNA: TGTGCCACCAACCGGGCAGGGGGTGCCCGCTACGAGCAGTACTTC. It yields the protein CATNRAGGARYEQYF. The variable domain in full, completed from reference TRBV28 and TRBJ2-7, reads DVKVTQSSRYLVKRTGEKVFLECVQDMDHENMFWYRQDPGLGLRLIYFSYDVKMKEKGDIPEGYSVSREKKERFSLILESASTNQTSMYLCATNRAGGARYEQYFGPGTRLTVT.

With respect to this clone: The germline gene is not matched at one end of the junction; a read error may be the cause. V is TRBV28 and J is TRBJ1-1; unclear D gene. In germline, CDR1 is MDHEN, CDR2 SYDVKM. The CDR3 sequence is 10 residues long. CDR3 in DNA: TGTGCCAGCAGTCGGACTAGCAAGGTCTTT. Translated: CASSRTSKVF.

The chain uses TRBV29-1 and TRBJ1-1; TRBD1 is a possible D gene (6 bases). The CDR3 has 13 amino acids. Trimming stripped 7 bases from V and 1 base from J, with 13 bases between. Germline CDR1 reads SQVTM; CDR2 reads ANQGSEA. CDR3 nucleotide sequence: TGCAGCGACCGGACAGATGAGAACACTGAAGCTTTCTTT. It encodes CSDRTDENTEAFF.

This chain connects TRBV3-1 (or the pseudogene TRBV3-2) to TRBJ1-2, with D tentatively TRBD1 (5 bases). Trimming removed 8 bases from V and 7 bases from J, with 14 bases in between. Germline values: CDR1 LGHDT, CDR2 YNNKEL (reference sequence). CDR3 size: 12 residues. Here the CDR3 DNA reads TGTGCCAGCGGTCCGTCGGGGGGTGGCTACACCTTC. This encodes CASGPSGGGYTF.

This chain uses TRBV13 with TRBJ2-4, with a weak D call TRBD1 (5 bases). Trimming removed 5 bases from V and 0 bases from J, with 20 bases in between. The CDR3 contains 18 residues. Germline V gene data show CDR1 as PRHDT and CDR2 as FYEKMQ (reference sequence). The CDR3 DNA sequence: TGTGCCAGCAGCACCAGGGTGGGATTAAATCTAGCCAAAAACATTCAGTACTTC. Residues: CASSTRVGLNLAKNIQYF.

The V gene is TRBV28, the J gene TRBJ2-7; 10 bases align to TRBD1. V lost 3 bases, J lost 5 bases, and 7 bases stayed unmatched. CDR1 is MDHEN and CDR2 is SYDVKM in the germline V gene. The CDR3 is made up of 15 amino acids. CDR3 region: CASSFLTGGVNEQYF. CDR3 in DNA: TGTGCCAGCAGTTTTTTGACAGGGGGCGTGAACGAGCAGTACTTC.

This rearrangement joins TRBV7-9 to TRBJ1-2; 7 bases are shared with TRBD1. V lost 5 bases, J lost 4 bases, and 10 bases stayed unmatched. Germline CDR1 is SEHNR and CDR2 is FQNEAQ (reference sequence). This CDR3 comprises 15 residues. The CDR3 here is CASSHEGTEIYGYTF. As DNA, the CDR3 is TGTGCCAGCAGCCATGAGGGGACAGAGATCTATGGCTACACCTTC. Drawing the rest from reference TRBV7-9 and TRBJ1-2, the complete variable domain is DTGVSQNPRHKITKRGQNVTFRCDPISEHNRLYWYRQTLGQGPEFLTYFQNEAQLEKSRLLSDRFSAERPKGSFSTLEIQRTEQGDSAMYLCASSHEGTEIYGYTFGSGTRLTVV.

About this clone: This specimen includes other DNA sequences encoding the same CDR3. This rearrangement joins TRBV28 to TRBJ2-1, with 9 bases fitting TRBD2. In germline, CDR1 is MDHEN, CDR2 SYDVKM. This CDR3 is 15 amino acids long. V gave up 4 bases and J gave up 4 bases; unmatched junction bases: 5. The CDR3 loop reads CASSSLAGSYNEQFF. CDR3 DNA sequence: TGTGCCAGCAGTTCCCTAGCGGGGTCATACAATGAGCAGTTCTTC. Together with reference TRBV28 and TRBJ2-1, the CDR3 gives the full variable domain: DVKVTQSSRYLVKRTGEKVFLECVQDMDHENMFWYRQDPGLGLRLIYFSYDVKMKEKGDIPEGYSVSREKKERFSLILESASTNQTSMYLCASSSLAGSYNEQFFGPGTRLTVL.

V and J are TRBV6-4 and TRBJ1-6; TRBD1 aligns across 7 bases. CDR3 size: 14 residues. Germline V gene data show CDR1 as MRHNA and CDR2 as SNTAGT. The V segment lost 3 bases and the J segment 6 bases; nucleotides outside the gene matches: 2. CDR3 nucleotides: TGTGCCAGCAGTGAAGACAGGGCTAATTCACCCCTCCACTTT. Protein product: CASSEDRANSPLHF.

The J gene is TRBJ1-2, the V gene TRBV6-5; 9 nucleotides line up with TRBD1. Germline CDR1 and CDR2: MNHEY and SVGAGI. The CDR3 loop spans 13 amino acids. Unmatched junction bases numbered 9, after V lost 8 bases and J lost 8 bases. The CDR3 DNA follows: TGTGCCAGCTGGTCCGGGACAGGGCGAGGCTACACCTTC. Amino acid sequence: CASWSGTGRGYTF.